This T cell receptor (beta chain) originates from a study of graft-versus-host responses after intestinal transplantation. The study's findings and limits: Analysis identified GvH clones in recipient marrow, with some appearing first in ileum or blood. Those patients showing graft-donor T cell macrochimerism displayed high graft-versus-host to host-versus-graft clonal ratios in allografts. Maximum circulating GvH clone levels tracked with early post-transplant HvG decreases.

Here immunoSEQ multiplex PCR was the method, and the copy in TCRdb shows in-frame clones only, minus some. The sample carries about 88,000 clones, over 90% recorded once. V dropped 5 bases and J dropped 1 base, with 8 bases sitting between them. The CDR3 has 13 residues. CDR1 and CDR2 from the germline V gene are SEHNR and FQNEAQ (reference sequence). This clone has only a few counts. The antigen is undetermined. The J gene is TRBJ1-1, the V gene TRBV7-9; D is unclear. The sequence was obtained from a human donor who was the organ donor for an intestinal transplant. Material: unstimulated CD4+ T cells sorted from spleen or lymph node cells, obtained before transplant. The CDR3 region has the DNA TGTGCCAGCAGCCCCAACACGAACACTGAAGCTTTCTTT. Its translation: CASSPNTNTEAFF.